This T cell receptor (beta chain) was captured in a study of blood T cells in healthy people across ages. Notes on the study in general: Unsorted PBMC input precluded a conclusive naive versus antigen-experienced comparison.

The second PCR ran roughly 7 to 12 cycles with a sample-barcoded 5' primer and J-beta primers. Every single cDNA molecule received a tag from a template-switch adaptor with 12 random nucleotides. Each CDR3 protein is one row after TCRdb ran MiXCR on the 5' RACE reads. Of around 1.7 million distinct CDR3 sequences in the sample, 25% to 30% were seen once. Germline V gene lookup returns CDR1 SQVTM and CDR2 ANQGSEA. This CDR3 spans 13 amino acids. In regard to this clonotype: Its specificity is not known. A read error is possible here, since a much larger clone lies one base away.

The sequenced sample consisted of blood. This chain joins TRBV29-1 and TRBJ2-1, with 7 bases that match TRBD1. The clonotype was recovered from a woman aged 30 to 39 in good health. CDR3 sequence (DNA): TGCAGCGGAGGGACAGCCCAGTACAATGAGCTGTTCTTC. Encoded protein: CSGGTAQYNELFF.